The present entry profiles one T cell receptor beta chain with its context. The CDR3 consists of 16 residues. The germline gives CDR1 SGHRS, CDR2 YFSETQ. V was trimmed by 2 bases and J by 0 bases, leaving 11 bases between them. The repertoire was sequenced with immunoSEQ multiplex PCR; TCRdb's copy has only in-frame clones and lacks some. The sample carries around 12,000 clones, around 92% recorded once. The source of the sample is a study of technical replicates of blood from several donors. Sequencing used PBMCs. The clonotype was recovered from a human donor in good health. This chain uses TRBV5-1 with TRBJ2-2, with D possibly TRBD2 on 6 matching bases. The CDR3 reads CASSFGGAANTGELFF. CDR3 sequence (DNA): TGCGCCAGCAGCTTTGGAGGGGCCGCGAACACCGGGGAGCTGTTTTTT.